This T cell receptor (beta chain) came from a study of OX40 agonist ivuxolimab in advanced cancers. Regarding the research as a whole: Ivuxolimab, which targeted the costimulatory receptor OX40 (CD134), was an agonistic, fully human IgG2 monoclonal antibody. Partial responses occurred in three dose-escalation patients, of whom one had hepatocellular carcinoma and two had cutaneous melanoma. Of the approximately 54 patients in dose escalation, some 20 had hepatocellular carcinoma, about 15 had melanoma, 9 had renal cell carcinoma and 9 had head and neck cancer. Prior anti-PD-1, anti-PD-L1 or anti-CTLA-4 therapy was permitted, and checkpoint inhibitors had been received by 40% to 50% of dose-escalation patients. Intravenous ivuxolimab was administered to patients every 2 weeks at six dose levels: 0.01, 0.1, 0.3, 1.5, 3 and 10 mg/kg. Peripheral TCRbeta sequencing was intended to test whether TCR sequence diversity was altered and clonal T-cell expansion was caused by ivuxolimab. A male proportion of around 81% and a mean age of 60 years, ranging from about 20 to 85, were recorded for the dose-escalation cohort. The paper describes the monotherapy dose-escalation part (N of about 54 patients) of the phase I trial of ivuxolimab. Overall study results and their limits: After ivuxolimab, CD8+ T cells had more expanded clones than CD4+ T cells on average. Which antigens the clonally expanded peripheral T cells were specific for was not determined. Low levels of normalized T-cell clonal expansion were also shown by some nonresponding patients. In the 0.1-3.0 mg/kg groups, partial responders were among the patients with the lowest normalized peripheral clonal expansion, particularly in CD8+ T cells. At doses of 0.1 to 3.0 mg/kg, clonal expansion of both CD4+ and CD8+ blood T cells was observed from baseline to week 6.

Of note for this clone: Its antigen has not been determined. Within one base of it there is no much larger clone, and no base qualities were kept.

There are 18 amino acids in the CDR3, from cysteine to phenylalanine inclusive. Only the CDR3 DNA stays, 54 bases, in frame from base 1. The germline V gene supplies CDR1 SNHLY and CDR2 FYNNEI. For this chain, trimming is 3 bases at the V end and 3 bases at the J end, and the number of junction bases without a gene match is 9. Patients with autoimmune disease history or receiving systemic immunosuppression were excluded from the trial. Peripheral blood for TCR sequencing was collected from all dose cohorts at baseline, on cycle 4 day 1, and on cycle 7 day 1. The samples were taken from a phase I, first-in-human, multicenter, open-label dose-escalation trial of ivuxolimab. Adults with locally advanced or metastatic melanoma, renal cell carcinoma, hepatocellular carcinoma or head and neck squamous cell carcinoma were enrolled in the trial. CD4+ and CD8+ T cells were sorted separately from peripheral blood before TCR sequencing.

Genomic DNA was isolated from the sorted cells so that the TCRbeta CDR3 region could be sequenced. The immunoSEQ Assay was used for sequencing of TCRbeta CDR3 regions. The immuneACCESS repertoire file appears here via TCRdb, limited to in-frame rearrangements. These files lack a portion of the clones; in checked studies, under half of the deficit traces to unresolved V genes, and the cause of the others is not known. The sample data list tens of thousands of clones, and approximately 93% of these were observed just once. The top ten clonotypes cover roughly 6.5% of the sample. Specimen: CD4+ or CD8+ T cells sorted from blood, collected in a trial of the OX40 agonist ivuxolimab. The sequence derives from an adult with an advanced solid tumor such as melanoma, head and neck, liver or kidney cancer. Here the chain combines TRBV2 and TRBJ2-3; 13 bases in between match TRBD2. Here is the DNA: TGTGCCAGCAGTGACTCCACTAGCGGGGGGGCCTCAACAGATACGCAGTATTTT. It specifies CASSDSTSGGASTDTQYF.